This T cell receptor (beta chain) was recorded in a study of blood T cell repertoires in COVID-19. Study details: Italy, Spain and the United States were the sources of the convalescent and acute COVID-19 samples. The analysed material was cDNA or gDNA that came from T cells, B-cell-depleted T cells, or PBMCs.

Germline loops: CDR1 LGHNA, CDR2 YNFKEQ. The length of the CDR3 is 15 residues. Trimming cost V 3 bases and J 2 bases, with 12 bases left between them. How the authors handled the data: How many nucleated cells were present was estimated from reference gene primer amplification. Clones were read by immunoSEQ multiplex PCR, and TCRdb kept only the in-frame ones, dropping some. V and J calls and clone size are those listed in that table; D and trimming were worked out from the DNA. The sample has more than 200,000 clones; 88% are singletons. This chain joins TRBV4-2 and TRBJ2-3; perhaps TRBD2 as D (6 bases). The receptor was derived from a man aged 40-49 years with acute or convalescent COVID-19. The specimen was peripheral blood. CDR3 nucleotides: TGTGCCAGCAGCCAGGGGGGAAGGGTCACAGATACGCAGTATTTT. As protein: CASSQGGRVTDTQYF.